This T cell receptor beta chain emerged from a study of neurological immune-mediated disorders. This clonotype was detected many times. The antigen remains unidentified. This CDR3 comprises 15 residues. V dropped 3 bases and J dropped 2 bases, with 12 bases sitting between them. The germline CDR1 and CDR2 sequences are SGHTA and FQGNSA. It was by 5'RACE with 10-nucleotide random UMIs that the cDNA was made. From the 5' RACE reads, TCRdb called clonotypes with MiXCR, one entry per CDR3 protein. The sample consists of approximately 46,000 distinct CDR3 sequences, about 9.4% of them appearing once. Study-level points and caveats: HTLV-1-associated myelopathy led in TCR clonal expansion, while multiple sclerosis ranked lowest, below healthy controls. None of the CDR3 amino acid sequences of expanded clones recurred across subjects, suggesting private repertoires in all groups.

Sequencing used PBMCs. This rearrangement joins TRBV7-2 to TRBJ2-3; D may be TRBD2 (5 bases). The TCR was taken from a man in his sixties or seventies with HTLV-1-associated myelopathy (HAM/TSP). The DNA of the CDR3 is TGTGCCAGCAGCTTTAGGAGGCTTTTCACAGATACGCAGTATTTT. Amino acid sequence: CASSFRRLFTDTQYF.